This entry concerns a single T cell receptor (beta chain). Its antigen is not yet known. Per-base quality was not reported, and no clone a single base away is much larger than it. What the time point label conveys for this sample: baseline pretreatment blood. The treatment or condition label of this sample denotes: 15 Gy SBRT to primary tumor, nephrectomy 4 weeks later. To track tumor-enriched clonotypes, serial peripheral blood was sampled from radiation-treated patients at baseline and at 2 weeks and 4 weeks after SBRT. All patients had renal cell carcinoma with clear cell pathology. Genomic DNA for TCR sequencing was prepared using the QIAamp DNA Blood Mini Kit (Qiagen). Samples were included in the analyses only if all quality control checks were passed. These data come from a study of radiation and T cells in renal cell carcinoma (dated by TCRdb to the early 2020s). Study-wide context: Samples came from a clinical trial, in which primary renal cell carcinomas received 15 Gy stereotactic body radiation therapy followed by nephrectomy 4 weeks later. A total of some 51 samples underwent TCR beta sequencing, made up of approximately 26 tumors and around 27 peripheral blood samples. Across all 50 or so samples, 3.8 million or so unique CDR3 nucleotide sequences encoding about 2.4 million unique CDR3 amino acid sequences were identified.

From the cysteine up to the phenylalanine, the CDR3 has a length of 16 residues. Only CDR3 DNA is held: 48 bases, read in frame from base 1. CDR1 and CDR2, per the germline V gene (reference sequence), are LNHDA and SQIVND. V lost 7 bases and J lost 5 bases, and the count of bases not matched to a germline gene is 11. Points the paper makes about the study in general: Because no pretreatment tumor biopsies were available, whether clonotypes were present in the tumor at baseline could not be determined. With a single-armed trial design, the study had no way to address how radiation dose or scheduling affects the TCR repertoire. Changes in the blood repertoire were not tracked past 4 weeks after treatment. Top tumor clonotypes rose in blood from baseline to 2 weeks post-radiation, then contracted by 4 weeks, suggesting transient expansion of tumor-resident clones.

Following the manufacturer's recommendations, the immunoSEQ kit was used to generate TCR beta libraries from genomic DNA. To prepare the libraries, a first multiplex PCR with proprietary primers was run, followed by a second PCR that added unique barcodes, and a bead cleanup was done after each round. Each sample batch included a kit-provided positive control reaction and a negative control reaction. The final libraries were assessed on an Agilent 4200 TapeStation D1000 ScreenTape, pooled by volume, and quantified by qPCR. Sequencing was performed on an Illumina NextSeq500 with a MidOutput 150-cycle cartridge, and 156 Read1 and 15 Index1 cycles were run with kit custom primers. The pooled library was loaded at 0.95 to 1 pM, with a 20% PhiX control spiked in. The paper's processing steps were these. Vendor-processed data were analyzed in R, and a clonotype was defined as all T cells sharing the same CDR3 nucleotide sequence. In the clone abundance analyses, frequencies were normalized to the 10,000 most abundant clones in each sample. Public T cell clones, which averaged fewer than five per sample, were excluded before analysis. Tumor-enriched and baseline blood-enriched clonotypes were defined by at least a 32-fold difference in abundance between compartments. A beta-binomial differential abundance model was used to identify clonotypes that were expanded or contracted between blood time points. Similarity between tumor and blood repertoires was quantified using the Baroni-Urbani and Buser coefficient, and groups were compared with two-tailed Wilcoxon tests in R. Held by TCRdb, this immuneACCESS table contains in-frame sequences only and omits some clones. Under half of the omission traces to an unresolved V gene where checked; the cause of the rest is unknown. The V and J calls and the clone size are those of that table, but D and trimming were determined from the DNA. The sample contains about 150,000 clones, 70% to 90% of them found a single time. 9.5% to 15% of the sample is taken by the ten largest.

Source: blood, taken from a patient whose treatment included radiotherapy and nephrectomy. The receptor's source is a woman aged 50 to 65 with renal cell carcinoma. The chain employs TRBV19 and TRBJ2-3; 11 nucleotides in the junction match TRBD1. CDR3 sequence: CASTTSRTGGRDTQYF. In nucleotide form, the sequence is TGTGCCAGTACTACATCTAGGACAGGGGGCCGAGATACGCAGTATTTT.